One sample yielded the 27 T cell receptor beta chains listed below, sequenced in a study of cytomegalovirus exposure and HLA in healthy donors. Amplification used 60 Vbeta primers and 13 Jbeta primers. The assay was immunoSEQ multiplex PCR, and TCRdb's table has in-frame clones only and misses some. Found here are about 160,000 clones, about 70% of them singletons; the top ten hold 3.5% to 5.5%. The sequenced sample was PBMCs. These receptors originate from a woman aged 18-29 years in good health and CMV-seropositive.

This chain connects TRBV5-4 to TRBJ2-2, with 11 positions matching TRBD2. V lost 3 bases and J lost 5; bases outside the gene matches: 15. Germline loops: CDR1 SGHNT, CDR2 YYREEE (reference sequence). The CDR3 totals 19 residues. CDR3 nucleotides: TGTGCCAGCAGCTCGGGACTAGCGGCGAGCCTGGGGTGGACCGGGGAGCTGTTTTTT. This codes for CASSSGLAASLGWTGELFF.

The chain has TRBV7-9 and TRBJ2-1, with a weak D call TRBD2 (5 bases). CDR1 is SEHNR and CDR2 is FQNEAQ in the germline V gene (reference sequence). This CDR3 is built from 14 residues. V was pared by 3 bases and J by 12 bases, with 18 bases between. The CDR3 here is CASSFPPGVAWQFF. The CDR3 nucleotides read TGTGCCAGCAGCTTCCCCCCCGGGGTGGCTTGGCAGTTCTTC.

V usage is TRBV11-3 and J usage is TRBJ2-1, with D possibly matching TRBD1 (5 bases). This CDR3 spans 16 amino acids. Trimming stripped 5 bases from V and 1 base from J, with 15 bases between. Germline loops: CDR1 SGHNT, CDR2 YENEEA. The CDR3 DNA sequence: TGTGCCAGCAGCCCCCGGCAGGGCAGGTCCTACAATGAGCAGTTCTTC. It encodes CASSPRQGRSYNEQFF.

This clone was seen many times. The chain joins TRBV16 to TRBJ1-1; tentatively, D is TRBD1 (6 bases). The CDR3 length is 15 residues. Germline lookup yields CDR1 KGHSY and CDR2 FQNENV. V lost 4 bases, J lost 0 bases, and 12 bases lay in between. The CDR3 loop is CASSRPGTLNTEAFF. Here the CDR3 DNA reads TGTGCCAGCAGCCGACCCGGGACACTGAACACTGAAGCTTTCTTT. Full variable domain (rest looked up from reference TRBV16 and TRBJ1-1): GEEVAQTPKHLVRGEGQKAKLYCAPIKGHSYVFWYQQVLKNEFKFLISFQNENVFDETGMPKERFSAKCLPNSPCSLEIQATKLEDSAVYFCASSRPGTLNTEAFFGQGTRLTVV.

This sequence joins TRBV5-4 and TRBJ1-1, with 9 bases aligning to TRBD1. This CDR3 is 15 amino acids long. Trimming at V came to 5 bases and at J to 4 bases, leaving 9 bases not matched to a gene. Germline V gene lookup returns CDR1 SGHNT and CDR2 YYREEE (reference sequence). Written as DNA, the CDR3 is TGTGCCAGCAGAGGCGAAACAGGGGGCCGCACTGAAGCTTTCTTT. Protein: CASRGETGGRTEAFF.

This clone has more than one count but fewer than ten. CDR3 protein: CASSFVLGDTEAFF. DNA for the CDR3: TGTGCCAGCAGCTTTGTATTGGGAGACACTGAAGCTTTCTTT. This sequence joins TRBV7-9 and TRBJ1-1; D is unclear. Germline V gene sequence: CDR1 SEHNR, CDR2 FQNEAQ (reference sequence). This CDR3 comprises 14 residues. V was trimmed by 3 bases and J by 3 bases, leaving 11 bases between them. The entire variable domain, with the rest obtained from reference TRBV7-9 and TRBJ1-1, is as follows: DTGVSQNPRHKITKRGQNVTFRCDPISEHNRLYWYRQTLGQGPEFLTYFQNEAQLEKSRLLSDRFSAERPKGSFSTLEIQRTEQGDSAMYLCASSFVLGDTEAFFGQGTRLTVV.

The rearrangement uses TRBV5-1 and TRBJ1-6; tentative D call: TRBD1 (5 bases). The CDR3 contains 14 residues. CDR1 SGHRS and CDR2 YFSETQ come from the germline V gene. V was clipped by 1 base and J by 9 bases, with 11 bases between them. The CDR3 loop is CASSLTPRASPLHF. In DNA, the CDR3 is TGCGCCAGCAGCTTGACCCCCAGGGCTTCACCCCTCCACTTT.

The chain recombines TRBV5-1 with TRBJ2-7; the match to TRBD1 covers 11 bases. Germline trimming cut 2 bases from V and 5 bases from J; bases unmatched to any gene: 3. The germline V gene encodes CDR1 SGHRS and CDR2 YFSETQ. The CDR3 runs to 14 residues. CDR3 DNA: TGCGCCAGCAGCTTCCCGGGACAGGGGGACGAGCAGTACTTC. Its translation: CASSFPGQGDEQYF.

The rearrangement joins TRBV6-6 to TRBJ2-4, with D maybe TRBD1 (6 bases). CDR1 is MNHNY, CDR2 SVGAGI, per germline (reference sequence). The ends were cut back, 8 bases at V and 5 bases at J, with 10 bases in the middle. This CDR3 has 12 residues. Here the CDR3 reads CASETGQNIQYF. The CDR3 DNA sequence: TGTGCCAGCGAGACAGGACAAAACATTCAGTACTTC.

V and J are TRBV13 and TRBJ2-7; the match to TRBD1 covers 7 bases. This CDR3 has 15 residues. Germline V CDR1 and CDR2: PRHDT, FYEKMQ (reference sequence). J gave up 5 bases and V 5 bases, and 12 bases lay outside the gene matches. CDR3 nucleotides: TGTGCCAGCAGCCCCCGACAGGGTTCGCCCGACGAGCAGTACTTC. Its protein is CASSPRQGSPDEQYF.

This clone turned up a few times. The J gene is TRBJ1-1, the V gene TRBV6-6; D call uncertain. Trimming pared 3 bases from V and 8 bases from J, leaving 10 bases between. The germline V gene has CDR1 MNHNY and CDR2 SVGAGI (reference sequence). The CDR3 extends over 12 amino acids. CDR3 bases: TGTGCCAGCAGTTATTCCCGGGAAGAAGCTTTCTTT. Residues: CASSYSREEAFF.

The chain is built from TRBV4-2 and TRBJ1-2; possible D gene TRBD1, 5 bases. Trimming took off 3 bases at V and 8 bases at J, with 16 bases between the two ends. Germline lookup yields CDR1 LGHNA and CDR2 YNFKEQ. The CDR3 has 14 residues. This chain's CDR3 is CASSHGGKLEGYTF. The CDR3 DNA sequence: TGTGCCAGCAGCCACGGGGGGAAACTAGAAGGCTACACCTTC.

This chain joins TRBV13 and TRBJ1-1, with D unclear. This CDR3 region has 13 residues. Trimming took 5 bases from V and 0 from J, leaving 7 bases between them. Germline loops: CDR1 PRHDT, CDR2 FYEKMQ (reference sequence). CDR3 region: CASSPQVNTEAFF. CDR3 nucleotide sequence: TGTGCCAGCAGCCCTCAGGTGAACACTGAAGCTTTCTTT.

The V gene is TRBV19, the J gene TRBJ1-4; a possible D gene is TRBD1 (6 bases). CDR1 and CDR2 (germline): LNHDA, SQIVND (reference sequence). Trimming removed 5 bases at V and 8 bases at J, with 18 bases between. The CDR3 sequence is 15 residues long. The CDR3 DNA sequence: TGTGCCAGTAGTGTCCCCTCAGGGGCGAGGGAAAAACTGTTTTTT. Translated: CASSVPSGAREKLFF.

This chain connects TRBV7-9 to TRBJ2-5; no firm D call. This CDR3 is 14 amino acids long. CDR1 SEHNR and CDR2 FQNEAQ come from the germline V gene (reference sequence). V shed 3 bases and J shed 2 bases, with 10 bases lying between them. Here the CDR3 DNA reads TGTGCCAGCAGCTTCGGTTCCCGGCAAGAGACCCAGTACTTC. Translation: CASSFGSRQETQYF.

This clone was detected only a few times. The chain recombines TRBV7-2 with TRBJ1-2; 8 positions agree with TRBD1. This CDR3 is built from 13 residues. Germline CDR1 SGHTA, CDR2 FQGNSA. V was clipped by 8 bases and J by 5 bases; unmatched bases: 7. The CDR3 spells CASRYQGAYGYTF. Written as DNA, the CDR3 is TGTGCCAGCCGCTATCAGGGGGCATATGGCTACACCTTC.

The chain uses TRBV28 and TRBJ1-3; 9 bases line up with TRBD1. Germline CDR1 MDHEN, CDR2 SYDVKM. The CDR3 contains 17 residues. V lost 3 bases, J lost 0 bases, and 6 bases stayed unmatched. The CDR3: CASSFAGQGFSGNTIYF. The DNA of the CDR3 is TGTGCCAGCAGTTTTGCGGGACAGGGCTTCTCTGGAAACACCATATATTTT.

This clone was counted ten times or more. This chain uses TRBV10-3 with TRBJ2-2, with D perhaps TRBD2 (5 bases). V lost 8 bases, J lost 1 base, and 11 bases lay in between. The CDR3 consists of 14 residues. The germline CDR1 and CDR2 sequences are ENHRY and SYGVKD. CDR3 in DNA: TGTGCCATCGGAAGAGCGGTGAACACCGGGGAGCTGTTTTTT. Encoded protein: CAIGRAVNTGELFF.

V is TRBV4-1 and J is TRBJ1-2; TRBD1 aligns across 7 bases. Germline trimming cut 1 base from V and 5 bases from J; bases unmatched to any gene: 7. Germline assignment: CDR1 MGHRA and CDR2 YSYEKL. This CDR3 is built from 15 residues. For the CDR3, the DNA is TGCGCCAGCAGCCAAGCCGACAGGGAATCTTATGGCTACACCTTC. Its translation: CASSQADRESYGYTF.

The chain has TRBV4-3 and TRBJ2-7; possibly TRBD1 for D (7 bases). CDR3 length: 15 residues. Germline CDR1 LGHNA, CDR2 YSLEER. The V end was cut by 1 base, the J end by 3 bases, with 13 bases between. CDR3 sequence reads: CASSQVAGQNYEQYF. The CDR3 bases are TGCGCCAGCAGCCAAGTTGCGGGACAGAACTACGAGCAGTACTTC.

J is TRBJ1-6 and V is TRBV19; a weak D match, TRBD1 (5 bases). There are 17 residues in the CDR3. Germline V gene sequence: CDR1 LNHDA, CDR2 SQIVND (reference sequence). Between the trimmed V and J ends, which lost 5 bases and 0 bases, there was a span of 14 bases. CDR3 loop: CASSARQTSSYNSPLHF. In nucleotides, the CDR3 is TGTGCCAGTAGTGCCCGACAGACGAGCTCCTATAATTCACCCCTCCACTTT.

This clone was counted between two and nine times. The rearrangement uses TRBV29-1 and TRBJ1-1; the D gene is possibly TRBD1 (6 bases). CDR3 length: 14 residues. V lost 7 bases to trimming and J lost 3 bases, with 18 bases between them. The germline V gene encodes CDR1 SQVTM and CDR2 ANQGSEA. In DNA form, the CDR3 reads TGCAGCGGGGGACAACAGAGGTGGGACACTGAAGCTTTCTTT. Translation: CSGGQQRWDTEAFF.

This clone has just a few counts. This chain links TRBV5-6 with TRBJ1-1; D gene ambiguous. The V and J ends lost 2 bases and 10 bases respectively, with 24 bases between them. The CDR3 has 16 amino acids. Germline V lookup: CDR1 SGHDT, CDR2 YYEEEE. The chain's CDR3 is CASSFGRVWFGMGAFF. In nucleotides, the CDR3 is TGTGCCAGCAGCTTCGGTCGGGTTTGGTTCGGTATGGGAGCTTTCTTT.

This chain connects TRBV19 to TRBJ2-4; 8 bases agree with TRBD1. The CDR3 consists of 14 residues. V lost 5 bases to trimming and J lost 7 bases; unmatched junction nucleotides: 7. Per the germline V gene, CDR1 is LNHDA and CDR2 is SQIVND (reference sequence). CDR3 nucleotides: TGTGCCAGTAGTTTTCCAGGGGGCCGGAACATTCAGTACTTC. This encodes CASSFPGGRNIQYF.

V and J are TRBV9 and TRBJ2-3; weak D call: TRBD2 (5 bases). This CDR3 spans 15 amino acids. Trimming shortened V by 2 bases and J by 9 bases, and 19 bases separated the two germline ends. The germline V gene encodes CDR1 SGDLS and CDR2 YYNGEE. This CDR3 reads CASSVDGGPTGTQYF. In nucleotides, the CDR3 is TGTGCCAGCAGCGTGGATGGAGGACCCACGGGGACGCAGTATTTT.

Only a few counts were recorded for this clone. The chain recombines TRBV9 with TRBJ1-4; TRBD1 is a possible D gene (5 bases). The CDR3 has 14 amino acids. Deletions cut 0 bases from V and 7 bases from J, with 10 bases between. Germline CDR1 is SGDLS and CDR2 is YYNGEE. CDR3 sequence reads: CASSVEAGREKLFF. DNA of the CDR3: TGTGCCAGCAGCGTAGAAGCGGGGCGTGAAAAACTGTTTTTT.

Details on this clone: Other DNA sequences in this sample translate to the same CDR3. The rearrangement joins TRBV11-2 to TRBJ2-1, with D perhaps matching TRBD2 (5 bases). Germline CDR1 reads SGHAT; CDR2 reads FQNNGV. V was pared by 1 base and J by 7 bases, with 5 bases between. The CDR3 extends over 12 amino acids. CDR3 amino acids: CASSLAGNEQFF. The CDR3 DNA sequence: TGTGCCAGCAGCTTAGCGGGGAATGAGCAGTTCTTC.